Sequencing of this T cell receptor (beta chain) was carried out in a study of blood T cell repertoires in COVID-19. Study in general: Sites in the United States, Italy and Spain provided acute and convalescent COVID-19 samples. Nucleic acid was either cDNA or gDNA, and it came from T cells, B-cell-depleted T cells, or PBMCs.

Produced via immunoSEQ multiplex PCR; TCRdb's table is partial and in-frame only. The table lists hundreds of thousands of clones, about 80% of them singletons. This clone has just one count. Sequencing input: peripheral blood. This receptor was identified in a woman aged 80 or over with acute or convalescent COVID-19.

The chain's CDR3 is CASSALDSSGANVLTF. The CDR3 region has the DNA TGTGCCAGCAGTGCTCTAGACTCTTCTGGGGCCAACGTCCTGACTTTC. The chain combines TRBV6-1 with TRBJ2-6, with D hard to call. The V end was cut by 4 bases, the J end by 1 base, with 11 bases between. Germline CDR1 reads MNHNS; CDR2 reads SASEGT. The CDR3 has 16 residues.